This T cell receptor beta chain stems from a study of blood T cell repertoires in COVID-19. In the original analysis: Nucleated cell counts were estimated from reference gene primer amplification. Assay: immunoSEQ multiplex PCR; the TCRdb copy retains only in-frame clones and omits some. The DNA gave D and trimming, while V, J and clone size come from that table. This table has roughly 400,000 clones, roughly 86% appearing once. Germline CDR1 reads LNHDA; CDR2 reads SQIVND (reference sequence). The V and J ends lost 6 bases and 10 bases respectively, with 19 bases between them. The CDR3 is 15 residues long. Participants were aged about 18 to 100 years from approximately 24 US areas. Cohort 3 donors were reported recovered after two negative PCRs, clearance, or symptom resolution.

This clonotype was obtained from a woman aged 25 to 39 who had recovered from COVID-19. Sequenced sample: PBMCs or T cells enriched from blood (not recorded which). This rearrangement joins TRBV19 to TRBJ1-6, with a tentative D call TRBD1 (6 bases). The DNA of the CDR3 is TGTGCCAGTAGCAAAGCACCGACAGGAAAGTCACCCCTCCACTTT. Its protein product is CASSKAPTGKSPLHF.